This TCR beta chain was retrieved from a study of cytomegalovirus exposure and HLA in healthy donors. This PCR relied on a set of 60 Vbeta primers and 13 Jbeta primers. The protocol was immunoSEQ multiplex PCR, while the TCRdb copy is restricted to in-frame clones and leaves out a portion. In the table there are tens of thousands of clones, 79% of which are singletons. The CDR3 consists of 14 residues. The germline V gene encodes CDR1 SEHNR and CDR2 FQNEAQ (reference sequence). Trimming took off 5 bases at V and 6 bases at J, with 16 bases between the two ends. This clonotype originated in a woman aged 40 to 50 in good health and CMV-seropositive. The genes are TRBV7-9 and TRBJ1-1; a weak D match, TRBD1 (6 bases). Sequencing was done on a sample of PBMCs. The CDR3 region has the DNA TGTGCCAGCAGCGCCCAGACAGGATCTGCTGAAGCTTTCTTT. Its translation: CASSAQTGSAEAFF.